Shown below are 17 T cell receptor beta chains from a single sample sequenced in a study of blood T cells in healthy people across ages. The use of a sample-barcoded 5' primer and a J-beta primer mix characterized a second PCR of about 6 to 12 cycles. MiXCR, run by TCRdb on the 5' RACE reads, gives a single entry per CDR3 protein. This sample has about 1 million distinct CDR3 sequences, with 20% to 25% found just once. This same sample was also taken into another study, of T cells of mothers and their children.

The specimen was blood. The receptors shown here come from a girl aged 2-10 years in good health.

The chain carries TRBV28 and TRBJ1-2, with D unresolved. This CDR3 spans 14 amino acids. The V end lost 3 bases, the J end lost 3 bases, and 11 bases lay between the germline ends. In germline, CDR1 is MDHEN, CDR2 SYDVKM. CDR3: CASSLIGVHYGYTF. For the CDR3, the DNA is TGTGCCAGCAGTTTGATTGGGGTCCACTATGGCTACACCTTC.

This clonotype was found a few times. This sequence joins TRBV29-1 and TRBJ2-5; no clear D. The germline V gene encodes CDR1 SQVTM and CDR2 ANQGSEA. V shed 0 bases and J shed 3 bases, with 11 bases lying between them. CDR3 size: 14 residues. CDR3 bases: TGCAGCGTTGAAGATAACAGAGAAGAAGAGACCCAGTACTTC. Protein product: CSVEDNREEETQYF.

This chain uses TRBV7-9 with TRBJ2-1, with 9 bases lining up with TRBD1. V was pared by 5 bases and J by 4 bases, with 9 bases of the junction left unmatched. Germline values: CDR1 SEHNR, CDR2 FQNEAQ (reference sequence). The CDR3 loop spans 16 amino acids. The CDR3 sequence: CASSAPGQGKYNEQFF. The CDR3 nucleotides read TGTGCCAGCAGCGCCCCGGGACAGGGAAAATACAATGAGCAGTTCTTC. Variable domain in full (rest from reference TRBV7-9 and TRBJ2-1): DTGVSQNPRHKITKRGQNVTFRCDPISEHNRLYWYRQTLGQGPEFLTYFQNEAQLEKSRLLSDRFSAERPKGSFSTLEIQRTEQGDSAMYLCASSAPGQGKYNEQFFGPGTRLTVL.

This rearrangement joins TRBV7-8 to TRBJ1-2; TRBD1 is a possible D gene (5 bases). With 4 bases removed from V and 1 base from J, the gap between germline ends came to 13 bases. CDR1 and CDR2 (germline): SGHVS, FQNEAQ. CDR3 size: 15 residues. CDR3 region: CASSWDRLDNYGYTF. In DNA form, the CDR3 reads TGTGCCAGCAGCTGGGACCGGCTGGATAACTATGGCTACACCTTC.

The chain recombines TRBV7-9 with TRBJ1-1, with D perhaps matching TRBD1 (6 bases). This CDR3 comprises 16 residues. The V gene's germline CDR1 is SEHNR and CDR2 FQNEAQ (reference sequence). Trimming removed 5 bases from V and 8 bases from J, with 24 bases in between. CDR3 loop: CASSARIQGDPPEAFF. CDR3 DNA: TGTGCCAGCAGCGCACGCATACAGGGAGATCCCCCCGAAGCTTTCTTT. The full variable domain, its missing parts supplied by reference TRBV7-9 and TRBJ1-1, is DTGVSQNPRHKITKRGQNVTFRCDPISEHNRLYWYRQTLGQGPEFLTYFQNEAQLEKSRLLSDRFSAERPKGSFSTLEIQRTEQGDSAMYLCASSARIQGDPPEAFFGQGTRLTVV.

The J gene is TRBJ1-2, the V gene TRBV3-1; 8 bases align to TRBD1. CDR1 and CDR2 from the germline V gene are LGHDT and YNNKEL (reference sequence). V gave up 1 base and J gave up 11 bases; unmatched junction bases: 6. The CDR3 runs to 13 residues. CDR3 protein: CASSQGAGGAYTF. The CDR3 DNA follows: TGTGCCAGCAGCCAAGGGGCAGGGGGCGCTTACACCTTC.

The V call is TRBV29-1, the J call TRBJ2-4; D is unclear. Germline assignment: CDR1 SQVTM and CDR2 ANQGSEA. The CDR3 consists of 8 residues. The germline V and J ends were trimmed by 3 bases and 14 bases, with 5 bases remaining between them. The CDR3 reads CSVDKEYF. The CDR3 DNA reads TGCAGCGTTGACAAAGAGTACTTC.

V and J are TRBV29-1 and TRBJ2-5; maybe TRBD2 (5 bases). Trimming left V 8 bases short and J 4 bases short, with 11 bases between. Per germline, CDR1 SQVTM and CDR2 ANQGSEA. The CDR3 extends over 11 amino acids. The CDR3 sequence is CSLEVSETQYF. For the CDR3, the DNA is TGCAGCCTGGAGGTTTCAGAGACCCAGTACTTC.

The DNA for the CDR3 is TGTGCTAGTGGCCTCGGGACACCTAGCAATCAGCCCCAGCATTTT. It specifies CASGLGTPSNQPQHF. The chain couples TRBV12-5 to TRBJ1-5, with D possibly being TRBD1 (6 bases). The CDR3 is made up of 15 amino acids. Trimming took off 6 bases at V and 0 bases at J, with 12 bases between the two ends. Germline assignment: CDR1 LGHNT and CDR2 FRNRAP.

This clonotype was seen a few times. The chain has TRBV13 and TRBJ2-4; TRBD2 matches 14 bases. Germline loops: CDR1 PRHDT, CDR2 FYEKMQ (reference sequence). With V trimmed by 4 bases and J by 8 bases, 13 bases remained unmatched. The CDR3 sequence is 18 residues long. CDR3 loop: CASSWGLAGDREWDIQYF. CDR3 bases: TGTGCCAGCAGCTGGGGACTAGCGGGAGATCGGGAATGGGACATTCAGTACTTC.

CDR3 loop: CASSFPSGEWDEQYF. The CDR3 coding sequence is TGTGCCAGCAGCTTCCCTAGCGGGGAATGGGACGAGCAGTACTTC. The V call is TRBV7-6, the J call TRBJ2-7, with 9 positions matching TRBD2. V was clipped by 3 bases and J by 5 bases; unmatched bases: 8. CDR3 size: 15 residues. CDR1 and CDR2 from the germline V gene are SGHVS and FNYEAQ.

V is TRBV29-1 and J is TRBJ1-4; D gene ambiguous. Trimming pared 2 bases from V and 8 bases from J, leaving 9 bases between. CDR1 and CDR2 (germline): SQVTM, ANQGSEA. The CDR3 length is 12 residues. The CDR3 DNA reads TGCAGCGTTGAATCCGGGAACGAAAAACTGTTTTTT. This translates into CSVESGNEKLFF.

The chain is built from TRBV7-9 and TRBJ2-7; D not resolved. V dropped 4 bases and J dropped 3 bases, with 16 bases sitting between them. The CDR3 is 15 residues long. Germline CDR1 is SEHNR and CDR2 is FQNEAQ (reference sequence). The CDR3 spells CASSSDRLYLYEQYF. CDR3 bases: TGTGCCAGCAGCTCCGACCGACTCTACCTCTACGAGCAGTACTTC.

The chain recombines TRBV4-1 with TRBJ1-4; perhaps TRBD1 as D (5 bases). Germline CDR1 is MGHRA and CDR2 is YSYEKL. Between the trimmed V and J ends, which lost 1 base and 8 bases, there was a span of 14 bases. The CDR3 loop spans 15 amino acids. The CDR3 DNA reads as TGCGCCAGCAGCCAAGGTCGGGGCACGGGGGAAAAACTGTTTTTT. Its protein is CASSQGRGTGEKLFF.

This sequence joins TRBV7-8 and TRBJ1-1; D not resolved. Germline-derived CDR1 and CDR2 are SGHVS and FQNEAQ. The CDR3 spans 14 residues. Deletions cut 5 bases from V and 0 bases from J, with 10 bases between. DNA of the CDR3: TGTGCCAGCAGCCCAGAAGCGCTGAACACTGAAGCTTTCTTT. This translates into CASSPEALNTEAFF.

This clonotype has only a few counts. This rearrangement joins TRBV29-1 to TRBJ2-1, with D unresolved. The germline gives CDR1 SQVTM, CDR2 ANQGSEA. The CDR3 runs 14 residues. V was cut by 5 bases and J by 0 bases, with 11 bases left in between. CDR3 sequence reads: CSVYLASSYNEQFF. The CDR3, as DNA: TGCAGCGTTTATCTGGCGAGCTCCTACAATGAGCAGTTCTTC.

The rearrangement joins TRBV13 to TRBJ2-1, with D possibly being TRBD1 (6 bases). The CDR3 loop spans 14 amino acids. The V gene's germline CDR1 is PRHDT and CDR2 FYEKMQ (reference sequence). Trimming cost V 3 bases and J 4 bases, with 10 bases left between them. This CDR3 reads CASSFWGLYNEQFF. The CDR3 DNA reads TGTGCCAGCAGCTTCTGGGGGCTTTACAATGAGCAGTTCTTC. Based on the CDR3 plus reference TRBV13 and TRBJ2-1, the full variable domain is AAGVIQSPRHLIKEKRETATLKCYPIPRHDTVYWYQQGPGQDPQFLISFYEKMQSDKGSIPDRFSAQQFSDYHSELNMSSLELGDSALYFCASSFWGLYNEQFFGPGTRLTVL.